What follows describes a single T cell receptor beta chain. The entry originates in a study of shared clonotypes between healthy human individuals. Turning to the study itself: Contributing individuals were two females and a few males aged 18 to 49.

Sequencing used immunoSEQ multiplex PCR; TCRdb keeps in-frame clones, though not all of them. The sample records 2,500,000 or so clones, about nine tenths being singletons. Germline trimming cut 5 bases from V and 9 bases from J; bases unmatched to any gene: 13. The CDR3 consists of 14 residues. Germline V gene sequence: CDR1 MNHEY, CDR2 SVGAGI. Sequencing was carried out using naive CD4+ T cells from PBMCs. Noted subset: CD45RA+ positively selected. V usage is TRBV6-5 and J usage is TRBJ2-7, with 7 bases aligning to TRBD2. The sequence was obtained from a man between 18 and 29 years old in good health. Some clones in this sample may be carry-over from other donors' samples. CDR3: CASSLGGTASWQYF. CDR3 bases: TGTGCCAGCAGTCTGGGAGGGACTGCTTCATGGCAGTACTTC.